The subject of this entry is one T cell receptor (beta chain). What it binds is not known. This sample is part of a study of cytomegalovirus exposure and HLA in healthy donors. Study-wide results and caveats: Rarity held for most TCR sequences, but there were some public TCRs that occurred in many donors.

Assay: immunoSEQ multiplex PCR; the TCRdb copy retains only in-frame clones and omits some. The data show some 290,000 clones, nearly 90% seen once. The CDR3 has 16 residues. J was trimmed by 5 bases and V by 3 bases; bases with no gene match: 8. The germline gives CDR1 SEHNR, CDR2 FQNEAQ (reference sequence). The chain has TRBV7-9 and TRBJ2-2, with 8 bases matching TRBD1. The TCR comes from a man aged 25-45 years in good health and CMV-seronegative. The material sequenced was PBMCs. CDR3 region: CASSFSGQGGTGELFF. The DNA for the CDR3 is TGTGCCAGCAGCTTCAGTGGACAGGGCGGGACCGGGGAGCTGTTTTTT. The variable domain in full, with the rest retrieved from reference TRBV7-9 and TRBJ2-2, is DTGVSQNPRHKITKRGQNVTFRCDPISEHNRLYWYRQTLGQGPEFLTYFQNEAQLEKSRLLSDRFSAERPKGSFSTLEIQRTEQGDSAMYLCASSFSGQGGTGELFFGEGSRLTVL.